This T cell receptor (beta chain) was obtained from a study of CXCR3-negative and CXCR3-positive naive CD8 T cells. General study findings and limits: CXCR3 levels fell partly with cryopreservation; most assays relied on fresh PBMCs. Relative to CXCR3-negative naive cells, CXCR3-positive naive cells had more hydrophobic TRB CDR3s.

Naive CD8+ T cells showed CD45RO-CCR7+CD27+CD95-. As to this clonotype: What it binds is not known.

The CDR3 length is 16 residues. Per the germline V gene, CDR1 is SQVTM and CDR2 is ANQGSEA. Preparation of TRB cDNA libraries relied on 5' RACE carrying UMI labels. TCRdb reprocessed the 5' RACE reads and keeps a single row for each CDR3 protein, giving no DNA. The listing records around 63,000 distinct CDR3 sequences. This clonotype originated in a human donor in good health. Some clones in this sample may be carry-over from other donors' samples. The sequencing sample was made of naive CXCR3+ CD8+ T cells from blood. Indicated subset: CD45RO-CCR7+CD27+CD95- naive CD8+ T cells expressing CXCR3 (TNR3+). The rearrangement joins TRBV29-1 to TRBJ1-2. CDR3 sequence reads: CSVEDNRWKNNYGYTF.